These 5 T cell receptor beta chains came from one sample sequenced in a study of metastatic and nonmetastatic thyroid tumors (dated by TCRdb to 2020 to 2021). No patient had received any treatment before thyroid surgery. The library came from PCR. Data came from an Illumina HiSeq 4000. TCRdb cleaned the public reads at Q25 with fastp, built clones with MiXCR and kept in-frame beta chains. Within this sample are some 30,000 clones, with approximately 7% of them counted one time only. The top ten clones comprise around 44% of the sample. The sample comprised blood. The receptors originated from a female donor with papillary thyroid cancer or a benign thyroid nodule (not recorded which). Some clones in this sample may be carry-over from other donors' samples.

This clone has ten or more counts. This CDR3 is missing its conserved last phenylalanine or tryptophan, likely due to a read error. DNA for the CDR3: TGTGCCAGCAGTGACACTAACATGAACACTGAAGCTTTCCTT. It codes for CASSDTNMNTEAFL. The chain recombines TRBV6-4 with TRBJ1-1; D not certain. V was trimmed by 2 bases and J by 0 bases, leaving 7 bases between them. The CDR3 totals 14 residues. The germline V gene has CDR1 MRHNA and CDR2 SNTAGT.

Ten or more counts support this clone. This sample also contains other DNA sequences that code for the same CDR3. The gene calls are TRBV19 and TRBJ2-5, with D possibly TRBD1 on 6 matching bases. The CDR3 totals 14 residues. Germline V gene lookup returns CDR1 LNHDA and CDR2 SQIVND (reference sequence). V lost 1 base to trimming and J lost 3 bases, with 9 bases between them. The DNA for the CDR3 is TGTGCCAGTAGTATAGCAGGGGTTAAAGAGACCCAGTACTTC. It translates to CASSIAGVKETQYF.

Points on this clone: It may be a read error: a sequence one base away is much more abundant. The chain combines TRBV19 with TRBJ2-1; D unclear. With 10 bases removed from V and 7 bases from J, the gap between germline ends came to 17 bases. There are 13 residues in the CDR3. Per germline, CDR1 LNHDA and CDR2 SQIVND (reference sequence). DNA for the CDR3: TGTGCCAATAAACCCTCCCGTTTTAATGAGCAGTTCTTC. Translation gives CANKPSRFNEQFF.

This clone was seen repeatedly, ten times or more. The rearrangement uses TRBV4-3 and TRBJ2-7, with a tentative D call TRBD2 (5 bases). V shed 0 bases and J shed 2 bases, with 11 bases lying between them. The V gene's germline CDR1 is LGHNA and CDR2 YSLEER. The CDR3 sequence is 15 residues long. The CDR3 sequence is CASSQDPGGTYEQYF. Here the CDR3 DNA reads TGCGCCAGCAGCCAAGATCCCGGAGGAACCTACGAGCAGTACTTC.

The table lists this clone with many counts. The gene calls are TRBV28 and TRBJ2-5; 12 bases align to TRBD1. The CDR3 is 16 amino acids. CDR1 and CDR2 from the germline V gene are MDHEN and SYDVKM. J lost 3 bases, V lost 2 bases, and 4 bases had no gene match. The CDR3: CASSLAGTGGEETQYF. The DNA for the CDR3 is TGTGCCAGCAGTTTAGCCGGGACAGGGGGCGAAGAGACCCAGTACTTC. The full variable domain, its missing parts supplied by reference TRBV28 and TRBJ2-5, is DVKVTQSSRYLVKRTGEKVFLECVQDMDHENMFWYRQDPGLGLRLIYFSYDVKMKEKGDIPEGYSVSREKKERFSLILESASTNQTSMYLCASSLAGTGGEETQYFGPGTRLLVL.